One sample yielded the 22 T cell receptor beta chains listed below, sequenced in a study of shared clonotypes between healthy human individuals. TCRdb keeps only in-frame clones here, not all; method: immunoSEQ multiplex PCR. In the table there are about 2.4 million clones, around nine tenths of which are singletons. The sequenced material came from naive CD4+ T cells sorted from blood. Subset described: CD45RA+ positively selected. The receptors were gathered from a young man in good health.

CDR3 in DNA: TGTGCCAGCAGTACCGGGACTCAGGGGGCAGATACGCAGTATTTT. As protein: CASSTGTQGADTQYF. The chain couples TRBV5-6 to TRBJ2-3; TRBD1 is a possible D gene (7 bases). This CDR3 contains 15 residues. Germline CDR1 and CDR2: SGHDT and YYEEEE. Trimming cost V 5 bases and J 4 bases, with 17 bases left between them.

The chain uses TRBV25-1 and TRBJ1-3; D remains ambiguous. CDR3 length: 15 residues. V lost 3 bases and J lost 0, with 9 bases in between. CDR1 and CDR2 (germline): MGHDK, SYGVNS. The DNA for the CDR3 is TGTGCCAGCAGTGACTCCGCGCTCTCTGGAAACACCATATATTTT. Protein sequence: CASSDSALSGNTIYF.

V is TRBV10-3 and J is TRBJ1-2; 7 nucleotides match TRBD1. This CDR3 is built from 13 residues. V lost 4 bases and J lost 5; bases outside the gene matches: 4. Germline CDR1 ENHRY, CDR2 SYGVKD. CDR3: CAISGDSVYGYTF. The CDR3 bases are TGTGCCATCAGTGGGGACAGTGTATATGGCTACACCTTC.

This rearrangement joins TRBV18 to TRBJ2-2, with 15 bases fitting TRBD2. The CDR3 totals 19 residues. Trimming took 0 bases from V and 5 from J; bases not matched to a gene: 7. Germline V gives CDR1 KGHSH, CDR2 LQKENI. The CDR3 DNA sequence: TGTGCCAGCTCACCACCGGGACTAGCGGGAGGAACGGTAACCGGGGAGCTGTTTTTT. It encodes CASSPPGLAGGTVTGELFF.

The CDR3 sequence: CASSWTRVRAFYEQYF. The CDR3, as DNA: TGTGCCAGCAGTTGGACCCGGGTCCGAGCTTTCTACGAGCAGTACTTC. The chain recombines TRBV28 with TRBJ2-7; D remains unclear. The germline CDR1 and CDR2 sequences are MDHEN and SYDVKM. The V gene lost 4 bases and the J gene lost 3 bases, with 19 bases spanning the gap. This CDR3 spans 16 amino acids.

The CDR3 sequence: CATGTGGEKLFF. The CDR3 DNA follows: TGTGCCACGGGGACAGGAGGTGAAAAACTGTTTTTT. The rearrangement links TRBV10-3 to TRBJ1-4, with 8 positions matching TRBD1. The germline CDR1 and CDR2 sequences are ENHRY and SYGVKD. Germline trimming cut 10 bases from V and 7 bases from J; bases unmatched to any gene: 5. The CDR3 spans 12 residues.

This chain uses TRBV30 with TRBJ1-1, with TRBD1 identical over 7 bases. The J segment lost 3 bases and the V segment lost 3 bases, leaving 4 bases of the junction unmatched. CDR1 is GTSNPN and CDR2 is SVGIG in the germline V gene (reference sequence). There are 13 residues in the CDR3. Here the CDR3 reads CAWRGTVYTEAFF. The CDR3, as DNA: TGTGCCTGGAGAGGGACAGTATACACTGAAGCTTTCTTT. Combining the CDR3 with reference TRBV30 and TRBJ1-1 gives the whole variable domain SQTIHQWPATLVQPVGSPLSLECTVEGTSNPNLYWYRQAAGRGLQLLFYSVGIGQISSEVPQNLSASRPQDRQFILSSKKLLLSDSGFYLCAWRGTVYTEAFFGQGTRLTVV.

The chain employs TRBV19 and TRBJ1-6, with TRBD1 identical over 8 bases. Germline CDR1 is LNHDA and CDR2 is SQIVND (reference sequence). The CDR3 sequence is 13 residues long. With 4 bases clipped from V and 10 bases from J, the junction kept 3 bases outside the gene matches. This chain's CDR3 is CASSTTGESPLHF. In DNA, the CDR3 is TGTGCCAGTAGTACGACAGGGGAGTCACCCCTCCACTTT.

This chain uses TRBV7-2 with TRBJ2-5, with 8 bases lining up with TRBD2. The CDR3 sequence is 13 residues long. CDR1 and CDR2 (germline): SGHTA, FQGNSA. J was trimmed by 3 bases and V by 4 bases; bases with no gene match: 1. The CDR3 coding sequence is TGTGCCAGCAGCTCACTAGCGGAAGAGACCCAGTACTTC. The encoded protein is CASSSLAEETQYF.

The chain carries TRBV7-6 and TRBJ1-2, with D possibly matching TRBD1 (5 bases). Germline values: CDR1 SGHVS, CDR2 FNYEAQ. The CDR3 runs 13 residues. Trimming stripped 4 bases from V and 5 bases from J, with 11 bases between. This chain's CDR3 is CASSSLGDYGYTF. The CDR3 DNA follows: TGTGCCAGCAGCTCACTAGGGGATTATGGCTACACCTTC.

About this clone itself: An end of the junction differs from the germline gene, which may be a read error. The V and J genes are TRBV5-1 and TRBJ1-1, with D unclear. Germline assignment: CDR1 SGHRS and CDR2 YFSETQ. The CDR3 spans 16 residues. The CDR3 is CASSLVTSRANTEAFF. DNA for the CDR3: TGCGCCAGCAGTTTGGTCACCTCACGGGCGAACACTGAAGCTTTCTTT.

The chain is built from TRBV6-1 and TRBJ2-5; the D is unclear. Germline CDR1 MNHNS, CDR2 SASEGT. Deletions cut 0 bases from V and 9 bases from J, with 8 bases between. CDR3 length: 12 amino acids. For the CDR3, the DNA is TGTGCCAGCAGTGAAGCCCTTTATGCCCAGTACTTC. It specifies CASSEALYAQYF.

For this clone: Other nucleotide sequences from this sample produce the same CDR3. CDR3 loop: CASSLEGQSYGYTF. The CDR3 DNA is TGCGCCAGCAGCTTGGAAGGACAGTCATATGGCTACACCTTC. This sequence joins TRBV5-1 and TRBJ1-2, with D tentatively TRBD1 (6 bases). From germline, CDR1 is SGHRS and CDR2 YFSETQ. The CDR3 is 14 amino acids. Deletions cut 0 bases from V and 5 bases from J, with 11 bases between.

The chain employs TRBV19 and TRBJ2-3; possible D gene TRBD2, 5 bases. Germline loops: CDR1 LNHDA, CDR2 SQIVND (reference sequence). This CDR3 spans 15 amino acids. V lost 3 bases and J lost 2, with 12 bases in between. CDR3 nucleotides: TGTGCCAGTAGTATGGGAGCTGGTAACACAGATACGCAGTATTTT. It yields the protein CASSMGAGNTDTQYF.

The J gene is TRBJ2-1, the V gene TRBV5-1; possible D gene TRBD2, 5 bases. CDR1 and CDR2 from the germline V gene are SGHRS and YFSETQ. There are 14 residues in the CDR3. V was trimmed by 3 bases and J by 2 bases, leaving 9 bases between them. The CDR3 spells CASSSGWAYNEQFF. CDR3 nucleotide sequence: TGCGCCAGCAGCTCGGGGTGGGCCTACAATGAGCAGTTCTTC.

Here the CDR3 reads CASSYSEIVGPDTQYF. The CDR3 DNA reads TGTGCCAGCAGTTACTCCGAGATAGTCGGCCCAGATACGCAGTATTTT. This chain links TRBV6-6 with TRBJ2-3; no clear D gene. Germline V gives CDR1 MNHNY, CDR2 SVGAGI (reference sequence). Trimming left V 0 bases short and J 4 bases short, with 14 bases between. CDR3 size: 16 residues.

The chain has TRBV7-2 and TRBJ2-3, with no clear D. From germline, CDR1 is SGHTA and CDR2 FQGNSA. CDR3 length: 14 residues. V shed 5 bases and J shed 2 bases, with 11 bases lying between them. The CDR3 DNA reads as TGTGCCAGCAGCCCCCCCCCGGACACAGATACGCAGTATTTT. It specifies CASSPPPDTDTQYF.

Concerning this clone: At the DNA level, this CDR3 is encoded by other sequences in the same sample as well. The chain couples TRBV6-5 to TRBJ1-5, with D maybe TRBD1 (5 bases). The CDR3 contains 15 residues. The ends were cut back, 0 bases at V and 1 base at J, with 7 bases in the middle. Germline loops: CDR1 MNHEY, CDR2 SVGAGI. The CDR3 sequence: CASSYSRGSNQPQHF. Here the CDR3 DNA reads TGTGCCAGCAGTTACTCAAGGGGCAGCAATCAGCCCCAGCATTTT.

V usage is TRBV6-5 and J usage is TRBJ2-2; 9 positions agree with TRBD1. The germline CDR1 and CDR2 sequences are MNHEY and SVGAGI. The V and J ends lost 6 bases and 7 bases, in that order; junction bases with no gene match: 9. The CDR3 has 15 residues. The CDR3 DNA reads TGTGCCAGCAGCTATGGGACAGGGAGGGGCGGGGAGCTGTTTTTT. Its translation is CASSYGTGRGGELFF.

This clone was counted once. This chain uses TRBV28 with TRBJ1-1, with D maybe TRBD1 (5 bases). This CDR3 has 14 amino acids. Germline V gene data show CDR1 as MDHEN and CDR2 as SYDVKM. Trimming cost V 1 base and J 5 bases, with 11 bases left between them. The CDR3 DNA reads TGTGCCAGCAGTTTATCGGGGGGGATGACTGAAGCTTTCTTT. Amino acid sequence: CASSLSGGMTEAFF. Variable domain in full (rest from reference TRBV28 and TRBJ1-1): DVKVTQSSRYLVKRTGEKVFLECVQDMDHENMFWYRQDPGLGLRLIYFSYDVKMKEKGDIPEGYSVSREKKERFSLILESASTNQTSMYLCASSLSGGMTEAFFGQGTRLTVV.

The V gene is TRBV14, the J gene TRBJ2-5, with D tentatively TRBD1 (6 bases). The CDR3 contains 16 residues. The germline CDR1 and CDR2 sequences are SGHDN and FVKESK. V lost 3 bases, J lost 1 base, and 15 bases lay in between. This CDR3 is CASSHLTGSGQETQYF. The CDR3 nucleotides are TGTGCCAGCAGCCACCTTACAGGGAGCGGCCAAGAGACCCAGTACTTC. The full variable domain, its missing parts supplied by reference TRBV14 and TRBJ2-5, is EAGVTQFPSHSVIEKGQTVTLRCDPISGHDNLYWYRRVMGKEIKFLLHFVKESKQDESGMPNNRFLAERTGGTYSTLKVQPAELEDSGVYFCASSHLTGSGQETQYFGPGTRLLVL.

This clone has a single count. The CDR3, as DNA: TGTGCCACAGTGAACACCGGGGAGCTGTTTTTT. Its protein is CATVNTGELFF. The chain has TRBV6-6 and TRBJ2-2; no firm D call. The CDR3 loop spans 11 amino acids. Trimming took 10 bases from V and 1 from J, leaving 4 bases between them. Germline values: CDR1 MNHNY, CDR2 SVGAGI (reference sequence).